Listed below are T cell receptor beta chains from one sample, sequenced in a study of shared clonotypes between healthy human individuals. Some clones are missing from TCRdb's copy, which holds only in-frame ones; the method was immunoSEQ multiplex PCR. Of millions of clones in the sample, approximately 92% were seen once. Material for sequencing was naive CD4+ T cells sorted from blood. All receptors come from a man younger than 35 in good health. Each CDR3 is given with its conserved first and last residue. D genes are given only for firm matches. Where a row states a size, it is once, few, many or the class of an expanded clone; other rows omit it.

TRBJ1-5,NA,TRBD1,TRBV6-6,CASSTGVQPQHF,TGTGCCAGCAGCACAGGGGTCCAGCCCCAGCATTTT
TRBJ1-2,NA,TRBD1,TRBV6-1,CASRSTGFDGYTF,TGTGCCAGCAGATCGACAGGGTTCGATGGCTACACCTTC
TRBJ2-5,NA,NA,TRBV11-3,CASSLEGQETQYF,TGTGCCAGCAGCTTAGAAGGTCAAGAGACCCAGTACTTC
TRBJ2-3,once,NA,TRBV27,CASISRGGTDTQYF,TGTGCCAGCATTTCGAGGGGGGGAACAGATACGCAGTATTTT
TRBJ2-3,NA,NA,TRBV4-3,CASSQDVPLADTQYF,TGCGCCAGCAGCCAAGACGTACCTCTGGCAGATACGCAGTATTTT
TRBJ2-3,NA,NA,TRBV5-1,CASSYSETDTQYF,TGCGCCAGCAGCTATAGCGAGACAGATACGCAGTATTTT
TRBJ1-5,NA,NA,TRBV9,CASSVGTSTGPQHF,TGTGCCAGCAGCGTAGGGACGTCGACAGGGCCCCAGCATTTT
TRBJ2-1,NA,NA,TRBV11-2,CASSLDGNRLTYNEQFF,TGTGCCAGCAGCTTAGATGGGAACAGGCTAACCTACAATGAGCAGTTCTTC
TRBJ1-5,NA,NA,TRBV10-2,CASSEQGSGQPQHF,TGCGCCAGCAGTGAGCAGGGGTCGGGTCAGCCCCAGCATTTT
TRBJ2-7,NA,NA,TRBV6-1,CASRATNYEQYF,TGTGCCAGCAGGGCCACTAACTACGAGCAGTACTTC
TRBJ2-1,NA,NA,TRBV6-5,CASRRASSYDEQFF,TGTGCCAGCAGACGGGCCTCGAGCTATGATGAGCAGTTCTTC
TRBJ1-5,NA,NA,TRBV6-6,CASSYEGGQPQHF,TGTGCCAGCAGTTACGAAGGCGGGCAGCCCCAGCATTTT
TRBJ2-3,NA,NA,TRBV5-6,CASNLFAGKIDTQYF,TGTGCCAGCAACCTCTTCGCGGGGAAGATAGATACGCAGTATTTT
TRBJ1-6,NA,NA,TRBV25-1,CASTESGTYNSPLHF,TGTGCCAGCACCGAATCGGGGACTTATAATTCACCCCTCCACTTT
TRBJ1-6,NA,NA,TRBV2,CASSEYVGNSPLHF,TGTGCCAGCAGTGAGTATGTGGGCAATTCACCCCTCCACTTT
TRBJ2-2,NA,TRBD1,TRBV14,CASSPRQGTGELFF,TGTGCCAGCAGCCCGCGACAGGGAACCGGGGAGCTGTTTTTT
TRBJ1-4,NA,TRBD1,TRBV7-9,CASSLAGTGDEKLFF,TGTGCCAGCAGCTTAGCAGGGACAGGGGATGAAAAACTGTTTTTT
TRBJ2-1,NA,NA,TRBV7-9,CASSLLFSYEQFF,TGTGCCAGCAGCTTACTATTTAGCTATGAGCAGTTCTTC
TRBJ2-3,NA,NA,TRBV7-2,CASSLPGITDTQYF,TGTGCCAGCAGCTTACCTGGTATCACAGATACGCAGTATTTT
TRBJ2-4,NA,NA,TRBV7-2,CASSRAGNIQYF,TGTGCCAGCAGCCGGGCCGGAAACATTCAGTACTTC
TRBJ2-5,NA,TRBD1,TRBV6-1,CASRTGVVLETQYF,TGTGCCAGCAGAACAGGGGTTGTATTGGAGACCCAGTACTTC
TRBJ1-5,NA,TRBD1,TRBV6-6,CASSYKTGVREPQHF,TGTGCCAGCAGTTACAAGACAGGGGTCAGGGAGCCCCAGCATTTT
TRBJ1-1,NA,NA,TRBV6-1,CAAGWGRTEAFF,TGTGCGGCGGGATGGGGTAGGACTGAAGCTTTCTTT
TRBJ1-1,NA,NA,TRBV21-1,CASRGQGATEAFF,TGTGCCAGCAGGGGACAGGGGGCCACTGAAGCTTTCTTT
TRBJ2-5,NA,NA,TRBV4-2,CASSQGRLQETQYF,TGTGCCAGCAGCCAAGGCAGACTACAAGAGACCCAGTACTTC
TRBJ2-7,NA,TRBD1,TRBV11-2,CASSSLEGTGAREQYF,TGTGCCAGCAGCTCCCTCGAGGGGACAGGGGCAAGGGAGCAGTACTTC
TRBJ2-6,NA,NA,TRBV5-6,CASSHLQGSGANVLTF,TGTGCCAGCAGCCATTTACAGGGTTCTGGGGCCAACGTCCTGACTTTC
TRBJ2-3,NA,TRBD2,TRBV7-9,CASSLSLAGAADTQYF,TGTGCCAGCAGCTTGTCTCTAGCGGGAGCCGCAGATACGCAGTATTTT
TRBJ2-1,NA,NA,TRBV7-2,CASSLASWSSYNEQFF,TGTGCCAGCAGCTTAGCATCATGGAGCTCCTACAATGAGCAGTTCTTC
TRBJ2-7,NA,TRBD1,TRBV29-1,CSVIIQGVYEQYF,TGCAGCGTTATCATACAGGGGGTATACGAGCAGTACTTC
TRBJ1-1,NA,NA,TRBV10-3,CAIRRTDTEAFF,TGTGCCATCAGGCGGACAGACACTGAAGCTTTCTTT
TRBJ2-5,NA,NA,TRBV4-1,CASSGPSGETQYF,TGCGCCAGCAGCGGTCCCTCTGGGGAGACCCAGTACTTC
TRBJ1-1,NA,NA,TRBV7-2,CASSLVSGVTEAFF,TGTGCCAGCAGCTTAGTCTCAGGGGTGACTGAAGCTTTCTTT
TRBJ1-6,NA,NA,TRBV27,CASSLSLGTVNSPLHF,TGTGCCAGCAGTTTATCGTTGGGGACTGTTAATTCACCCCTCCACTTT
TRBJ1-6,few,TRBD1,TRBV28,CASTRGQGNSPLHF,TGTGCCAGCACACGGGGACAGGGTAATTCACCCCTCCACTTT
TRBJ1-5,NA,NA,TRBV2,CASRRGQGMDQPQHF,TGTGCCAGCAGGAGGGGCCAGGGGATGGATCAGCCCCAGCATTTT
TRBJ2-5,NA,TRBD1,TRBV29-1,CSVVWTGGETQYF,TGCAGCGTTGTTTGGACAGGGGGAGAGACCCAGTACTTC
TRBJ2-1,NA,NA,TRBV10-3,CAISDPGGSGDNEQFF,TGTGCCATCAGTGACCCCGGGGGATCGGGGGACAATGAGCAGTTCTTC
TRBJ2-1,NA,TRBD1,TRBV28,CASTLNRDRGYNEQFF,TGTGCCAGCACCCTCAACCGGGACAGGGGGTACAATGAGCAGTTCTTC
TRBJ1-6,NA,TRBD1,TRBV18,CASSETGTGNSPLHF,TGTGCCAGCTCAGAAACCGGGACAGGGAATTCACCCCTCCACTTT
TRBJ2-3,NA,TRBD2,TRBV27,CASSSRLAGATDTQYF,TGTGCCAGCAGTTCCCGACTAGCGGGGGCCACAGATACGCAGTATTTT
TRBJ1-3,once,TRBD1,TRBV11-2,CASSRAGQGAYSGNTIYF,TGTGCCAGCAGCCGCGCCGGGCAGGGGGCATATTCTGGAAACACCATATATTTT
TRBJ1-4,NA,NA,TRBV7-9,CASSWDGSTEKLFF,TGTGCCAGCAGCTGGGACGGATCAACTGAAAAACTGTTTTTT
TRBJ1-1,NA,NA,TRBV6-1,CASSVTENTEAFF,TGTGCCAGCAGTGTAACAGAGAACACTGAAGCTTTCTTT
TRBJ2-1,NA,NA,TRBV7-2,CASSSLRYNEQFF,TGTGCCAGCAGCTCTTTGCGGTACAATGAGCAGTTCTTC
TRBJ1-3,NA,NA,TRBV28,CASSRDTIYF,TGTGCCAGCAGTCGGGACACCATATATTTT
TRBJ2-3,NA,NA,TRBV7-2,CASSLGGLPGTDTQYF,TGTGCCAGCAGCTTAGGAGGGCTACCAGGCACAGATACGCAGTATTTT
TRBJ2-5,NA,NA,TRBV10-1,CASRDSMQDGSRTQYF,TGCGCCAGCAGGGACTCAATGCAGGACGGATCTAGGACCCAGTACTTC
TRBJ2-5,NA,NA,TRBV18,CASSPPTSETQYF,TGTGCCAGCTCACCACCCACCTCAGAGACCCAGTACTTC
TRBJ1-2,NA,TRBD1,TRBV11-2,CASTPGQHYGYTF,TGTGCCAGCACCCCGGGACAGCACTATGGCTACACCTTC
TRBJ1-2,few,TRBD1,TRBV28,CASRLTGVHGYTF,TGTGCCAGCAGGTTGACAGGGGTGCATGGCTACACCTTC
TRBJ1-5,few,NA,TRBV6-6,CASSSGAGYSNQPQHF,TGTGCCAGCAGTTCAGGGGCTGGGTATAGCAATCAGCCCCAGCATTTT
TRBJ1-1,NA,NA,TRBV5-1,CASSRALTMNTEAFF,TGCGCCAGCAGCCGGGCCCTCACTATGAACACTGAAGCTTTCTTT
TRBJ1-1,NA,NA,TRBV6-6,CASSRGSLEAFF,TGTGCCAGCAGTCGTGGGTCCCTAGAAGCTTTCTTT
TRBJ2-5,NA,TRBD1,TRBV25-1,CASAPDRVQETQYF,TGTGCCAGCGCCCCCGACAGGGTACAAGAGACCCAGTACTTC